This T cell receptor beta chain came from a study of T-cell memory formation after mild COVID-19. Broader study findings: Memory cells collected pre-infection included some clones that later responded, suggesting cross-reactive memory joined.

This clonotype showed up many times. What it recognizes is unknown. The CDR3 is 14 amino acids. V lost 2 bases and J lost 6; bases outside the gene matches: 6. The germline V gene has CDR1 SGHTA and CDR2 FQGTGA. In TCRdb, the 5' RACE reads were re-called with MiXCR into one record per CDR3 protein. The sample includes fewer than 450,000 distinct CDR3 sequences, around a fifth of them seen just once. The sample taken for sequencing was PBMCs or a T cell subset sorted from them (not recorded which). V gene TRBV7-3 combines with J gene TRBJ1-1, with TRBD1 matching 7 bases. This TCR was recovered from an adult woman who had mild COVID-19 (a few samples of this study predate the infection). Cell type and time point are not known. CDR3 in amino acids: CASSLGPGTAEAFF. The CDR3 DNA reads TGTGCCAGCAGCTTAGGCCCCGGGACAGCTGAAGCTTTCTTT. Filled out from reference TRBV7-3 and TRBJ1-1, the complete variable domain reads GAGVSQTPSNKVTEKGKYVELRCDPISGHTALYWYRQSLGQGPEFLIYFQGTGAADDSGLPNDRFFAVRPEGSVSTLKIQRTERGDSAVYLCASSLGPGTAEAFFGQGTRLTVV.